This T cell receptor beta chain appears in the sequencing data of a study of shared clonotypes between healthy human individuals. Study findings and constraints: Sorted-subset sequencing, rarefaction showed, was incomplete despite large depth.

Data came from immunoSEQ multiplex PCR; TCRdb stores just in-frame clones and leaves some out. The table shows about 580,000 clones, with roughly 98% occurring only once. Worth noting for this clone: Antigen specificity is unknown.

Naive CD8 cells comprised CD45RO-negative, CCR7-positively selected cells, excluding terminally differentiated effector memory CD45RA+ cells. This CDR3 has 14 residues. CDR1 and CDR2 (germline): MNHEY, SVGAGI. The V gene end was trimmed by 2 bases and the J gene end by 5 bases; junction bases not matched to a gene: 2. This chain connects TRBV6-5 to TRBJ1-5; 8 nucleotides match TRBD1. The receptor was isolated from a man aged 25-45 years in good health. Material for sequencing was naive CD8+ T cells sorted from blood. CDR3 coding DNA: TGTGCCAGCAGTTACCAGACAGGGGATCAGCCCCAGCATTTT. Its translation: CASSYQTGDQPQHF.